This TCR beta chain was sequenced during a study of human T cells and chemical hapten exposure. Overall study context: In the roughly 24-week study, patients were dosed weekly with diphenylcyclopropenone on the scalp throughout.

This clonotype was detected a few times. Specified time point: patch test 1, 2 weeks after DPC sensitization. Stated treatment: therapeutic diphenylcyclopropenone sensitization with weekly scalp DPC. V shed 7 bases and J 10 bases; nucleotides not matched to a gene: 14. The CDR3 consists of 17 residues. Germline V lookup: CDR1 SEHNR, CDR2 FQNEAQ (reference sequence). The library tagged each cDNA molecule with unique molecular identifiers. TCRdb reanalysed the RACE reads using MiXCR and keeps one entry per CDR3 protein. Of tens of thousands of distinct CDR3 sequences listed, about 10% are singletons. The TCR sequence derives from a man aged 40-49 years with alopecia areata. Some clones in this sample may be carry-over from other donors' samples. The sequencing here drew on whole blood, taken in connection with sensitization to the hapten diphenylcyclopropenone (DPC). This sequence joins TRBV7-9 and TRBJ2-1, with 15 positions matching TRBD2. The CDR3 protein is CASTLPGLAGGPTEQFF. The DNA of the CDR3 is TGTGCCAGCACTTTACCGGGACTAGCGGGAGGTCCCACAGAGCAGTTCTTC.